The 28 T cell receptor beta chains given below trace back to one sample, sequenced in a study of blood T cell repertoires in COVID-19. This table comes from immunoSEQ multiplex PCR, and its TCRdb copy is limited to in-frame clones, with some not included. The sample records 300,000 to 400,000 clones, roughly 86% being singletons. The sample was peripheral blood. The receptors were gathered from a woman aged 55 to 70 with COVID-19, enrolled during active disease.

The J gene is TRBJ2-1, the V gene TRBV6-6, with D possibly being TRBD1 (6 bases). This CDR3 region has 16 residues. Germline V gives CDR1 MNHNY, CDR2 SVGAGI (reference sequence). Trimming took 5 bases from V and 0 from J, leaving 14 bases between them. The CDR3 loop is CASSHPRTDSYNEQFF. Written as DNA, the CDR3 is TGTGCCAGCAGTCACCCCCGGACAGACTCCTACAATGAGCAGTTCTTC.

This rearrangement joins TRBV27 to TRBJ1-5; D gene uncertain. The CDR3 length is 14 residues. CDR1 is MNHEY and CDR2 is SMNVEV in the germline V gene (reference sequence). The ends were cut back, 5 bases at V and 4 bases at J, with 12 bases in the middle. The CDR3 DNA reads TGTGCCAGCAGTCCCGGAGCTTCAAATCAGCCCCAGCATTTT. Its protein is CASSPGASNQPQHF.

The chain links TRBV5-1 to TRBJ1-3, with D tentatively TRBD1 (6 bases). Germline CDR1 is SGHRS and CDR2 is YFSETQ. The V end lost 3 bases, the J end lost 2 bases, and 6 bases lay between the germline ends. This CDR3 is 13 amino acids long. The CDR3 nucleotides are TGCGCCAGCAGCTCAGGGGCTGGAAACACCATATATTTT. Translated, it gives CASSSGAGNTIYF. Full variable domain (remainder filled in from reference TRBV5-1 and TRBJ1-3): KAGVTQTPRYLIKTRGQQVTLSCSPISGHRSVSWYQQTPGQGLQFLFEYFSETQRNKGNFPGRFSGRQFSNSRSEMNVSTLELGDSALYLCASSSGAGNTIYFGEGSWLTVV.

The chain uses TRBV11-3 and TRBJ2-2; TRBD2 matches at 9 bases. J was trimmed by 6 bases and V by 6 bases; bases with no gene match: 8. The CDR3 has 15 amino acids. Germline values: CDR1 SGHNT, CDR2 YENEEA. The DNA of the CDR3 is TGTGCCAGCAGGTCCCAGGCGGGGGGGCCCGGGGAGCTGTTTTTT. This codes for CASRSQAGGPGELFF. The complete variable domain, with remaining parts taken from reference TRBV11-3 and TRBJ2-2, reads EAGVVQSPRYKIIEKKQPVAFWCNPISGHNTLYWYLQNLGQGPELLIRYENEEAVDDSQLPKDRFSAERLKGVDSTLKIQPAELGDSAVYLCASRSQAGGPGELFFGEGSRLTVL.

The CDR3 spells CASSVGLAGGKNIQYF. The CDR3 DNA follows: TGTGCCAGCAGTGTCGGACTAGCGGGGGGAAAAAACATTCAGTACTTC. This chain links TRBV2 with TRBJ2-4; the match to TRBD2 covers 14 bases. This CDR3 is 16 amino acids long. The V gene end was trimmed by 4 bases and the J gene end by 4 bases; junction bases not matched to a gene: 3. Per the germline V gene, CDR1 is SNHLY and CDR2 is FYNNEI.

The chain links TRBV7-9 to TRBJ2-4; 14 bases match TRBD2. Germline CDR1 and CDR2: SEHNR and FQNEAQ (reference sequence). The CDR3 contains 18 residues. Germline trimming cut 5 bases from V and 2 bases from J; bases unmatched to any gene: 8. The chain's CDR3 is CASSRPGTSGGTKNIQYF. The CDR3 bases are TGTGCCAGCAGCCGTCCCGGGACTAGCGGGGGAACCAAAAACATTCAGTACTTC.

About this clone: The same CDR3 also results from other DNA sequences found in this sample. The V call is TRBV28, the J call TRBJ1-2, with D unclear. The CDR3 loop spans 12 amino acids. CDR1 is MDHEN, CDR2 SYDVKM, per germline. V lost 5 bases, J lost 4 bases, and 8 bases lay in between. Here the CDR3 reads CASSPPGYGYTF. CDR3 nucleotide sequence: TGTGCCAGCAGTCCCCCGGGCTATGGCTACACCTTC.

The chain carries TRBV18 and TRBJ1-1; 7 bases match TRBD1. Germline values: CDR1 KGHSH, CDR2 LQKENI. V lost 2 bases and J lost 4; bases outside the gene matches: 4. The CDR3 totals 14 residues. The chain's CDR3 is CASSPSRGVTEAFF. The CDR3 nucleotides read TGTGCCAGCTCACCATCCAGGGGGGTCACTGAAGCTTTCTTT.

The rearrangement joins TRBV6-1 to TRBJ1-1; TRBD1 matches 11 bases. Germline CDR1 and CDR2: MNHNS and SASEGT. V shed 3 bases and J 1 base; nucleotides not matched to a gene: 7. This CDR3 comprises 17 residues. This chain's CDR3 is CASSDTMDRGQNTEAFF. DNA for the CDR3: TGTGCCAGCAGTGACACTATGGACAGGGGGCAGAACACTGAAGCTTTCTTT.

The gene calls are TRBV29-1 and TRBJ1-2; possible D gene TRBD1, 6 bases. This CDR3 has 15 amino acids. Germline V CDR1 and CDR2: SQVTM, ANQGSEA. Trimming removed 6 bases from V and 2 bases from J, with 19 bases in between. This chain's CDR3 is CSVAATGHGNYGYTF. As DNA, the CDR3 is TGCAGCGTAGCGGCTACAGGGCATGGAAACTATGGCTACACCTTC.

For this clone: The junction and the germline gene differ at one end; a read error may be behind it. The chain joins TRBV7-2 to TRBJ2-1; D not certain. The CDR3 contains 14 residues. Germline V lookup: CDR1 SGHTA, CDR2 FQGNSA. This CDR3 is CASSLARSYNEQFF. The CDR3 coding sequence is TGTGCCAGCAGTTTAGCCCGCTCCTACAATGAGCAGTTCTTC.

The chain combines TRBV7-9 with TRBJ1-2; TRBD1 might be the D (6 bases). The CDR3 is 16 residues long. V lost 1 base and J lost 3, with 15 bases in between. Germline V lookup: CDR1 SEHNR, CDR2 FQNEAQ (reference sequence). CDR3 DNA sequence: TGTGCCAGCAGCTTAGAGCGGGGGCCGGCGTACTATGGCTACACCTTC. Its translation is CASSLERGPAYYGYTF.

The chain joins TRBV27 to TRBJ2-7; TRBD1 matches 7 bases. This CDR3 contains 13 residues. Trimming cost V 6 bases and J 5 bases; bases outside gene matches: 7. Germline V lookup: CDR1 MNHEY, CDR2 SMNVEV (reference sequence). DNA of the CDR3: TGTGCCAGCAGATCACAAGGGGGCAACGAGCAGTACTTC. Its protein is CASRSQGGNEQYF.

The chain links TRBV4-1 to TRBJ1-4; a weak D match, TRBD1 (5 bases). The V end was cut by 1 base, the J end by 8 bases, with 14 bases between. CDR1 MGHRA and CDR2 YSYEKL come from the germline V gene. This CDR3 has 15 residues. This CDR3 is CASSQVGGVWEKLFF. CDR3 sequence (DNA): TGCGCCAGCAGCCAAGTCGGAGGGGTATGGGAAAAACTGTTTTTT.

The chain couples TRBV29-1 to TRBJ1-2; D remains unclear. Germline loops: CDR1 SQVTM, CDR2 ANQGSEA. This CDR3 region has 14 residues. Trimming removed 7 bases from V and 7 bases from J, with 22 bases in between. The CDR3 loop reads CSAASLGGLGGYTF. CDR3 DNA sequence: TGCAGCGCCGCATCCCTCGGCGGTCTTGGTGGCTACACCTTC.

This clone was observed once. As DNA, the CDR3 is TGTGCCAGCAAAGGTTCTAGCGGGGCCTACGAGCAGTACTTC. Its translation: CASKGSSGAYEQYF. This chain connects TRBV3-1 (or the pseudogene TRBV3-2) to TRBJ2-7; 9 bases line up with TRBD2. Germline trimming cut 7 bases from V and 2 bases from J; bases unmatched to any gene: 6. CDR1 and CDR2 from the germline V gene are LGHDT and YNNKEL (reference sequence). The CDR3 totals 14 residues.

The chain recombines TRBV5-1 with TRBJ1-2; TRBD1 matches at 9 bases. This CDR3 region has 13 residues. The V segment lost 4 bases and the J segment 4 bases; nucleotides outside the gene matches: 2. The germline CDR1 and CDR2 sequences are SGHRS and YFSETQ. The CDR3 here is CASSPDRGYGYTF. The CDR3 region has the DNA TGCGCCAGCAGCCCGGACAGGGGCTATGGCTACACCTTC.

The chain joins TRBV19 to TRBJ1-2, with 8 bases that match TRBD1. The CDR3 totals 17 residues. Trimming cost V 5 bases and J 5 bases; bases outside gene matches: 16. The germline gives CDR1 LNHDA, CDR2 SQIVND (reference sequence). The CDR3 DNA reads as TGTGCCAGTAGTGTCACTACCACGGACAGGGTTGGGTATGGCTACACCTTC. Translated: CASSVTTTDRVGYGYTF.

This CDR3 is CASSLGPQGNNQPQHF. The CDR3 nucleotides are TGCGCCAGCAGCTTGGGCCCACAGGGAAACAATCAGCCCCAGCATTTT. The chain joins TRBV5-1 to TRBJ1-5; tentative D call: TRBD1 (6 bases). The CDR3 has 16 amino acids. In germline, CDR1 is SGHRS, CDR2 YFSETQ. Deletions cut 0 bases from V and 3 bases from J, with 13 bases between. The complete variable domain, with remaining parts taken from reference TRBV5-1 and TRBJ1-5, reads KAGVTQTPRYLIKTRGQQVTLSCSPISGHRSVSWYQQTPGQGLQFLFEYFSETQRNKGNFPGRFSGRQFSNSRSEMNVSTLELGDSALYLCASSLGPQGNNQPQHFGDGTRLSIL.

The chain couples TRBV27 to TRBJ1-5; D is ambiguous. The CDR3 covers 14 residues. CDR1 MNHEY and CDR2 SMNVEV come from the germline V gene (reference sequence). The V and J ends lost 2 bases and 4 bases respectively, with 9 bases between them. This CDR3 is CASSLVAANQPQHF. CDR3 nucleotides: TGTGCCAGCAGTTTAGTAGCAGCAAATCAGCCCCAGCATTTT.

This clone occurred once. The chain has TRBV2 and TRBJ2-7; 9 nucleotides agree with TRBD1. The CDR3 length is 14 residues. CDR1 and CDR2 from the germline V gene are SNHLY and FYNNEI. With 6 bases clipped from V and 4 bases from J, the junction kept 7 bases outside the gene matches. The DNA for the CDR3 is TGTGCCAGCAGCGCCACAGGGGGCCCATACGAGCAGTACTTC. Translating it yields CASSATGGPYEQYF.

In nucleotides, the CDR3 is TGTGCCAGCAGCTCCAGGACAGGGGGGGCCGGGGAGCTGTTTTTT. This translates into CASSSRTGGAGELFF. This chain joins TRBV9 and TRBJ2-2; TRBD1 aligns across 10 bases. Germline lookup yields CDR1 SGDLS and CDR2 YYNGEE. J gave up 6 bases and V 4 bases, and 6 bases lay outside the gene matches. The CDR3 consists of 15 residues.

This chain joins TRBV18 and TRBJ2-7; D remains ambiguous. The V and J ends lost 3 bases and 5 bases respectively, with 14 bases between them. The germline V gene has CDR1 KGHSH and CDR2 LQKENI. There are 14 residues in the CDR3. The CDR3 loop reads CASSPLSGSNEQYF. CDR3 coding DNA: TGTGCCAGCTCACCGTTATCAGGAAGCAACGAGCAGTACTTC.

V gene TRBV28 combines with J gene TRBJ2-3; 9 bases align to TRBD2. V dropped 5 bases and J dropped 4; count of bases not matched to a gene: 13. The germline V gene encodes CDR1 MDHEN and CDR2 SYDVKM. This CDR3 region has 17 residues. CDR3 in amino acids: CASSPSLGGGAADTQYF. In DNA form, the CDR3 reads TGTGCCAGCAGTCCTTCCCTCGGCGGGGGGGCCGCAGATACGCAGTATTTT.

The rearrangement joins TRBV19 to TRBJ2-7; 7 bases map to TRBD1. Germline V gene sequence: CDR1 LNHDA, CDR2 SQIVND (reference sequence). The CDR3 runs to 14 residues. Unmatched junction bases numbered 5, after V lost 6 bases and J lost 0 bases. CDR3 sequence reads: CASRPTGYSYEQYF. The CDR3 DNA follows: TGTGCCAGTAGACCGACAGGGTACTCCTACGAGCAGTACTTC.

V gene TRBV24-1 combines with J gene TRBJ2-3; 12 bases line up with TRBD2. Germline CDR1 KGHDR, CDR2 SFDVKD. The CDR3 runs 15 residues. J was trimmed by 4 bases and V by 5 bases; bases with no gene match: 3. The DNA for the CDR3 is TGTGCCACCAGTGGGCTAGCGGGGGGGCCAGATACGCAGTATTTT. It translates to CATSGLAGGPDTQYF.

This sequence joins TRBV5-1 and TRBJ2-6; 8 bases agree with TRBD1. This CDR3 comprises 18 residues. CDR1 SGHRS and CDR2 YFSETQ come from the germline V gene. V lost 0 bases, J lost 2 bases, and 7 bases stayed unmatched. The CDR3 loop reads CASSLVGTGLAGANVLTF. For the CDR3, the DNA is TGCGCCAGCAGCTTGGTAGGGACAGGCCTCGCTGGGGCCAACGTCCTGACTTTC.

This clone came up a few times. The chain's CDR3 is CASSSDRAGGYTF. In DNA, the CDR3 is TGTGCCAGCAGCTCGGACAGGGCTGGAGGCTACACCTTC. This chain links TRBV7-2 with TRBJ1-2, with 8 bases that match TRBD1. The trim removed 4 bases at V and 8 bases at J, leaving 6 bases unmatched. Germline-derived CDR1 and CDR2 are SGHTA and FQGNSA. The CDR3 sequence is 13 residues long.